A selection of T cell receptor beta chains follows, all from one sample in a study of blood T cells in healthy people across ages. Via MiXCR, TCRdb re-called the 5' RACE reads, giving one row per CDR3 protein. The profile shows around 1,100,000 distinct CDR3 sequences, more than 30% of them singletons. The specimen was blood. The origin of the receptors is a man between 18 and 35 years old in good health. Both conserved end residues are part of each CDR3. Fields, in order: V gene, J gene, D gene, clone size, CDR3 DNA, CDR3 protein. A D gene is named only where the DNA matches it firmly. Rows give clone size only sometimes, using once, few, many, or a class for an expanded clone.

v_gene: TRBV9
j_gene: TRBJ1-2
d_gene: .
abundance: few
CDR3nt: TGTGCCAGCACGCCAGGCAACTATGGCTACACCTTC
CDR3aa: CASTPGNYGYTF

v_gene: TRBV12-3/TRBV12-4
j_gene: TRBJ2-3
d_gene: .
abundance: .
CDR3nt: TGTGCCAGCACTAATCGACAGACTAGCACAGATACGCAGTATTTT
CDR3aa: CASTNRQTSTDTQYF

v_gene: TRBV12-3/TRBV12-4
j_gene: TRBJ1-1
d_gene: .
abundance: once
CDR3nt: TGTGCCAGCAGTACCCCCGGAGTTCGGCGAACGGTCATCGGAGCTTTCTTT
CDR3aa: CASSTPGVRRTVIGAFF

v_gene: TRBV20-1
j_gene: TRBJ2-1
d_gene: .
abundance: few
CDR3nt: TGCAGTGCTAGAGATGCCCAGTATAGTGAGCAGTTCTTC
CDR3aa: CSARDAQYSEQFF

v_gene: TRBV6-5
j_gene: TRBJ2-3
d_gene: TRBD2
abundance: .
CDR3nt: TGTGCCAGCAGTTACGCGGGGGGGCCCCCAGATACGCAGTATTTT
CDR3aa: CASSYAGGPPDTQYF

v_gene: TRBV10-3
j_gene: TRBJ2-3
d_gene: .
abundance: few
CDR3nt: TGTGCCATCAGTGGGATCACAGGTTACACAGATACGCAGTATTTT
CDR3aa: CAISGITGYTDTQYF

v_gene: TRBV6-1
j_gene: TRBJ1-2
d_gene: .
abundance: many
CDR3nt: TGTGCCAGCAGTGAGACCGGCTATGGCTACACCTTC
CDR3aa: CASSETGYGYTF

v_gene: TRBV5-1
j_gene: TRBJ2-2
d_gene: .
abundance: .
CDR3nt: TGCGCCAACAGCTTCCCTAGACAGAAGAACACCGGGGAGCTGTTTTTT
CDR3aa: CANSFPRQKNTGELFF

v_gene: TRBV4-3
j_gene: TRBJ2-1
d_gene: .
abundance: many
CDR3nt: TGCGCCAGCAGCCTACTCCCGCAATCAAACAATGAGCAGTTCTTC
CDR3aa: CASSLLPQSNNEQFF

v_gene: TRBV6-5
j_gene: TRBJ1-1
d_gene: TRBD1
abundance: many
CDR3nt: TGTGCCAGCAGTTCCTATTTGGGGACAGGGTCGGGCACTGAAGCTTTCTTT
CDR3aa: CASSSYLGTGSGTEAFF

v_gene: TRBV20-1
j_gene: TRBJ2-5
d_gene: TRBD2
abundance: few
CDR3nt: TGCAGTGCTAGAGACTCGACTAGCGGGACCCAGTACTTC
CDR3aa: CSARDSTSGTQYF

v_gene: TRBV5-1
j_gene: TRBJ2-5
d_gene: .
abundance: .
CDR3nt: TGCGCCAGCAGCTTACAAGCTCGCGAGGAGACCCAGTACTTC
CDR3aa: CASSLQAREETQYF

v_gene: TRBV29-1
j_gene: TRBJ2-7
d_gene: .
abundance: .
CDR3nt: TGCAGTATCAAGGGCATCTCTGAGCAGTACTTC
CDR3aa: CSIKGISEQYF

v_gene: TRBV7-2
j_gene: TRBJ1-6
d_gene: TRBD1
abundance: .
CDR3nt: TGTGCCAGCAGCCGAGGACAGGAATTTTCACCCCTCCACTTT
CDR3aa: CASSRGQEFSPLHF

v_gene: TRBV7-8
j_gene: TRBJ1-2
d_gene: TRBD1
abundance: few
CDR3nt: TGTGCCAGCAGCACCCACTCCGGGACAGAGCCATTTTTATTCTATGGCTACACCTTC
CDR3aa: CASSTHSGTEPFLFYGYTF

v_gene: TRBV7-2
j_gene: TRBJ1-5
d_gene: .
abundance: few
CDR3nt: TGTGCCAGCAGCTTAGGAAGGGCCCGCGGTCAGCCCCAGCATTTT
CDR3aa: CASSLGRARGQPQHF

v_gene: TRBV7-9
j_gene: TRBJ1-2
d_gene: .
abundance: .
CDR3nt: TGTGCCAGCAGCTTTCCAGTCACGGATGGCTACACCTTC
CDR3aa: CASSFPVTDGYTF

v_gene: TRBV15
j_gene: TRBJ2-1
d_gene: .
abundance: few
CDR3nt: TGTGCCACCAGCCGGGCCTACAATGAGCAGTTCTTC
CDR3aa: CATSRAYNEQFF

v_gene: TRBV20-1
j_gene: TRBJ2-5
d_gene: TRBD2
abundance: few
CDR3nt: TGCAGTGCTAAGAGACTAGCGGGGATCGAGACCCAGTACTTC
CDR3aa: CSAKRLAGIETQYF

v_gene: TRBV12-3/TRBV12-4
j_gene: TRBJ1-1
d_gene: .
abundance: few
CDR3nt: TGTGCCAGCACCCATGGGATCACTGAAGCTTTCTTT
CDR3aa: CASTHGITEAFF

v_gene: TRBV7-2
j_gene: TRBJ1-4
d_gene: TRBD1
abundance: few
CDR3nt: TGTGCCAGCAGACCCTCAGGGGGGATGGGGGAAAAACTGTTTTTT
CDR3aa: CASRPSGGMGEKLFF

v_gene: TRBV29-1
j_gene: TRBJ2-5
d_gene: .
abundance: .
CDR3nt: TGCAGCGCAAACAGGGACCTTGGGACCCAGTACTTC
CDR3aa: CSANRDLGTQYF

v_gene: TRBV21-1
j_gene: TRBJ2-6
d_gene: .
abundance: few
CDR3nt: TGTCTGCAGGGGTTTTGCTCTGGGGCCAACGTCCTGACTTTC
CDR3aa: CLQGFCSGANVLTF

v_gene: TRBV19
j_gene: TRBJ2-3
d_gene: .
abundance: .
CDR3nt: TGTGCCAGTAGTATACGGAAGACGGATACGCAGTATTTT
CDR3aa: CASSIRKTDTQYF

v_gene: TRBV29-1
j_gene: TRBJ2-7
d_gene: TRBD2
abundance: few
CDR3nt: TGCAGCGTGGGACTAGCGACTTCCTACAATGAGCAGTACTTC
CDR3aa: CSVGLATSYNEQYF

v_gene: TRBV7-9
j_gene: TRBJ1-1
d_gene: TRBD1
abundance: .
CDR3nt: TGTGCCAGCAGCCGATTGAGACAGGGCTCGGCTGAAGCTTTCTTT
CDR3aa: CASSRLRQGSAEAFF

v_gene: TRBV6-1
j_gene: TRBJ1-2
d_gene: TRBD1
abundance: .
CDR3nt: TGTGCCAGCATCAAAAGGACAGGGAATAAGGATGGCTACACCTTC
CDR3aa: CASIKRTGNKDGYTF

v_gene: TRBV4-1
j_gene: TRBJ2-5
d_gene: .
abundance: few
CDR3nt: TGCGCCAGCAGCCAAGCACTACAGGTGAACCAAGAGACCCAGTACTTC
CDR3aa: CASSQALQVNQETQYF

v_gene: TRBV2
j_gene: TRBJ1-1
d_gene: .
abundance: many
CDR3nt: TGTGCCAGCAGTGTGGGGGAGAACACTGAAGCTTTCTTT
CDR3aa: CASSVGENTEAFF

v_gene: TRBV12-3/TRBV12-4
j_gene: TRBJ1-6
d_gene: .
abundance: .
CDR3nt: TGTGCCAGCAGTAAGATGGGGGGAGTTAATTCACCCCTCCACTTT
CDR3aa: CASSKMGGVNSPLHF

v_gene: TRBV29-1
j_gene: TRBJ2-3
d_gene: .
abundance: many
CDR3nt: TGCAGCGTCGAACCGGCAGCAGCAGATACGCAGTATTTT
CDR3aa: CSVEPAAADTQYF

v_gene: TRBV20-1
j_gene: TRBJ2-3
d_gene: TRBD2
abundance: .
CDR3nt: TGCAGTGCTCCGGGACCAGCGGGGGATCCAGATACGCAGTATTTT
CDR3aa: CSAPGPAGDPDTQYF

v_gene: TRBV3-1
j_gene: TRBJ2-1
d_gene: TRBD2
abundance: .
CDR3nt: TGTGCCAGCAGCCATAGCGGGGGGCCGTCCTACAATGAGCAGTTCTTC
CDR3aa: CASSHSGGPSYNEQFF

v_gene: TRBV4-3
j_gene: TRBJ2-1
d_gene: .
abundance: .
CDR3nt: TGCGCCAGCAGCCGCGGGGGCCATGAGCAGTTCTTC
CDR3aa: CASSRGGHEQFF

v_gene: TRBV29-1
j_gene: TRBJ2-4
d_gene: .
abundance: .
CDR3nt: TGCAGCGTTTCCCAGGGGAGCCTGTGGGCCAAAAACATTCAGTACTTC
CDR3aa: CSVSQGSLWAKNIQYF

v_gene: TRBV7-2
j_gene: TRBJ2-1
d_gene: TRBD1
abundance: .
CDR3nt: TGTGTCAGCAGCCAGACCGGGACAGTTCTGCCGGGCTCCTACAATGAGCAGTTCTTC
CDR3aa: CVSSQTGTVLPGSYNEQFF

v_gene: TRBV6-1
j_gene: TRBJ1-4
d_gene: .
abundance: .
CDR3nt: TGTGCCAGCAGTGAATTTGGAGGGGAGAATGAAAAACTGTTTTTT
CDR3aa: CASSEFGGENEKLFF

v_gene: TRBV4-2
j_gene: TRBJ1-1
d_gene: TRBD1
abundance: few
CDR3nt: TGTGCCAGCAGCCAAACGGACAGGACGTACACTGAAGCTTTCTTT
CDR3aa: CASSQTDRTYTEAFF

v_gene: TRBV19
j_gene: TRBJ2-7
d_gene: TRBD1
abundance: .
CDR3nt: TGTGCCAGTAGTCGTTCCGGGACAGTTTACGAGCAGTACTTC
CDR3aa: CASSRSGTVYEQYF

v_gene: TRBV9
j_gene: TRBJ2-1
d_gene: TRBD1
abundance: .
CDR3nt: TGTGCCAGCAGCGTAAGGGGACAGCTATCCTACAATGAGCAGTTCTTC
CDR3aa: CASSVRGQLSYNEQFF

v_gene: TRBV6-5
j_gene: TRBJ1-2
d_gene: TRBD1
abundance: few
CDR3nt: TGTGCCAGCGGAGGACAGGGCCATGGCTACACCTTC
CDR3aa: CASGGQGHGYTF

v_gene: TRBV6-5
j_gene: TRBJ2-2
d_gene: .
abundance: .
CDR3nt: TGTGCCAGCAGTTACTCTCCAGGAGATAGCGGGGAGCTGTTTTTT
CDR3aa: CASSYSPGDSGELFF

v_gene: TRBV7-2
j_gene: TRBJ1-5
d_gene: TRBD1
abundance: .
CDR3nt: TGTGCCAGCAGCGGTAGGACAGGGCTATCGCATCAGCTCCAGCATTTT
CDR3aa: CASSGRTGLSHQLQHF

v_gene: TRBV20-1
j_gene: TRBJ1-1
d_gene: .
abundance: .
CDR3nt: TGCAGTGCTAGGCCGGACACCTCGAACACTGAAGCTTTCTTT
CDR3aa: CSARPDTSNTEAFF

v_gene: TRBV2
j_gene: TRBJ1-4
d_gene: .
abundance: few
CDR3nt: TGTGCCAGCAGTGATTCCGATGATGAAAAACTGTTTTTT
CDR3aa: CASSDSDDEKLFF

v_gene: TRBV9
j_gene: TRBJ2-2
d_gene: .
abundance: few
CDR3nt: TGTGCCAGCAGCGTAGAAGGAACGTGGGAGCTGTTTTTT
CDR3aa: CASSVEGTWELFF

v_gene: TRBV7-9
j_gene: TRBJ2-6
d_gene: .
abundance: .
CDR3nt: TGTGCCAGCAGCTTGGATGACATATCTGGGGCCAACGTCCTGACTTTC
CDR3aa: CASSLDDISGANVLTF

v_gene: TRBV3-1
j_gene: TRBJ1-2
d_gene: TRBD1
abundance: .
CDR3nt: TGTGCCAGCAGCCCACGACAGGGGCTGTTCTATGGCTACACCTTC
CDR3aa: CASSPRQGLFYGYTF

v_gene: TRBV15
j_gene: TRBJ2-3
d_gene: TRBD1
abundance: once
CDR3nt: TGTGCCACCAGCAGAGAGGCAGGGGGCTCAACAGATACGCAGTATTTT
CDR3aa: CATSREAGGSTDTQYF

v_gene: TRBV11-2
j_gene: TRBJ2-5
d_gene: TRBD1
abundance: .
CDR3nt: TGTGCCAGCAGCTTAGAGCTTTCGGACAGGGCTTACAATGAGCAGTACTTC
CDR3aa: CASSLELSDRAYNEQYF

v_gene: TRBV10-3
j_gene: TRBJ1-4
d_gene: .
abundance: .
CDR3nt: TGTGCCATCAGTGGTGGGGAAAAACTGTTTTTT
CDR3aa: CAISGGEKLFF

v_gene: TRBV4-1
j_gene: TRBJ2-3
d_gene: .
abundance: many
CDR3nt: TGCGCCAGCAGCCAAGCTACGCGGGACACAGATACGCAGTATTTT
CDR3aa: CASSQATRDTDTQYF

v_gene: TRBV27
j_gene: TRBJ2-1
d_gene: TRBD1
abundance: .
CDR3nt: TGTGCCAGCAGTGAAAACAGGGGGCTCAAGGAGCAGTTCTTC
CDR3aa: CASSENRGLKEQFF